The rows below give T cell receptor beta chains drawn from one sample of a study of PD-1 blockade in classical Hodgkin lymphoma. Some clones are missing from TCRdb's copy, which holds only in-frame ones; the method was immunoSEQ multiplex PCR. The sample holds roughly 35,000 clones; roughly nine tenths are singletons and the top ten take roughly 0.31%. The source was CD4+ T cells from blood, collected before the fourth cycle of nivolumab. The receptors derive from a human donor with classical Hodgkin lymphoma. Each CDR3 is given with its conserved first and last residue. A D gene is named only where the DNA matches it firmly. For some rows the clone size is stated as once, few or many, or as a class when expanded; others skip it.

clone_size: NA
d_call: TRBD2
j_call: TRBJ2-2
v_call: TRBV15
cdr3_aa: CATSSPGLGNTGELFF
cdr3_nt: TGTGCCACCAGCTCACCGGGACTAGGGAACACCGGGGAGCTGTTTTTT

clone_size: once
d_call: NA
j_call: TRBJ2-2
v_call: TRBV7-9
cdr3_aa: CASSWGSAPDTGELFF
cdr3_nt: TGTGCCAGCAGCTGGGGTAGCGCTCCAGACACCGGGGAGCTGTTTTTT

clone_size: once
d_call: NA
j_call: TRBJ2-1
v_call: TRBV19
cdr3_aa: CASSIDDWNEQFF
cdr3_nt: TGTGCCAGTAGTATAGATGATTGGAATGAGCAGTTCTTC

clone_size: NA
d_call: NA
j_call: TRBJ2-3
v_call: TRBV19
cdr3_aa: CASRGLGLDTQYF
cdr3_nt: TGTGCCAGTAGGGGGCTCGGCTTGGATACGCAGTATTTT

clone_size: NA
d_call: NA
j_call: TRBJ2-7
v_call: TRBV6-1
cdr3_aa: CASSEIPSYEQYF
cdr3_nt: TGTGCCAGCAGTGAAATCCCATCCTACGAGCAGTACTTC

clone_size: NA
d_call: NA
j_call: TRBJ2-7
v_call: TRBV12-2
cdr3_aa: CASRLRTGTGDEQYF
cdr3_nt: TGTGCAAGTCGCTTACGGACGGGGACAGGGGACGAGCAGTACTTC

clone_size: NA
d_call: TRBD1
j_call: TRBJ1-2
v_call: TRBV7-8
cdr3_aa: CASSLGGQGAGYTF
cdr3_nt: TGTGCCAGCAGCTTAGGGGGGCAGGGGGCTGGCTACACCTTC

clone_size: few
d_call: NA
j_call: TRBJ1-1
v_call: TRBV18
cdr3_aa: CASSLQGSATEAFF
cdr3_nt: TGTGCCAGCTCGCTCCAGGGATCGGCCACTGAAGCTTTCTTT

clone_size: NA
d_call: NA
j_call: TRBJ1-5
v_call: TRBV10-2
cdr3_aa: CASRSEVGNQPQHF
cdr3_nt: TGCGCCAGCAGATCAGAGGTCGGGAATCAGCCCCAGCATTTT

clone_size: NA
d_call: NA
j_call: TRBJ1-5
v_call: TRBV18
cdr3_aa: CASSPTTGAEGNQPQHF
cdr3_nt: TGTGCCAGCTCACCAACAACAGGAGCAGAGGGCAATCAGCCCCAGCATTTT

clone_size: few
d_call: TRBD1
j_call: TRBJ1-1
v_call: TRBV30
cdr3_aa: CAWGTGWATEAFF
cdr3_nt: TGTGCCTGGGGGACAGGGTGGGCCACTGAAGCTTTCTTT

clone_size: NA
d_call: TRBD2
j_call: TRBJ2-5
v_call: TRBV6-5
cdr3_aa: CASRLAGQETQYF
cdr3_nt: TGTGCCAGCAGACTAGCGGGACAAGAGACCCAGTACTTC